These T cell receptor beta chains were read from a single sample in a study of cytomegalovirus exposure and HLA in healthy donors. Produced via immunoSEQ multiplex PCR; TCRdb's table is partial and in-frame only. This table has tens of thousands of clones, 95% to 98% appearing once. Sequencing was performed on PBMCs. All receptors come from a young woman in good health and CMV-seropositive. CDR3s include the opening cysteine and the closing phenylalanine or tryptophan. A D gene is named only where the DNA matches it firmly. Clone size is given for some rows only: seen once, a few or many times, or a class if the clone is expanded.

d_gene,j_gene,abundance,v_gene,CDR3aa,CDR3nt
.,TRBJ1-1,.,TRBV27,CASSLNPGWTEAFF,TGTGCCAGCAGTTTAAATCCAGGGTGGACTGAAGCTTTCTTT
TRBD2,TRBJ2-2,once,TRBV25-1,CASMALAGGGTGELFF,TGTGCCAGCATGGCACTAGCGGGAGGTGGTACCGGGGAGCTGTTTTTT
TRBD2,TRBJ2-1,.,TRBV7-9,CASSFITSGSLESYNEQFF,TGTGCCAGCAGCTTTATTACTAGCGGGAGCCTGGAATCCTACAATGAGCAGTTCTTC
.,TRBJ1-2,.,TRBV9,CASSVAWGGYGYTF,TGTGCCAGCAGCGTAGCTTGGGGCGGCTATGGCTACACCTTC
TRBD2,TRBJ2-2,.,TRBV5-6,CAGRRLAEANTGELFF,TGTGCCGGGCGAAGGCTAGCGGAAGCGAACACCGGGGAGCTGTTTTTT
TRBD1,TRBJ1-3,.,TRBV19,CASRKKTGTVGNTIYF,TGTGCCAGTAGAAAGAAGACCGGGACAGTTGGAAACACCATATATTTT
.,TRBJ1-1,.,TRBV4-2,CASSQVSVDTEAFF,TGTGCCAGCAGCCAAGTAAGCGTGGACACTGAAGCTTTCTTT
TRBD1,TRBJ2-2,.,TRBV11-2,CASSSFLQGIAGELFF,TGTGCCAGCAGCTCCTTCCTACAGGGGATCGCCGGGGAGCTGTTTTTT
.,TRBJ1-5,once,TRBV4-1,CASSQEAFGGNQPQHF,TGCGCCAGCAGCCAAGAAGCGTTCGGGGGCAATCAGCCCCAGCATTTT
.,TRBJ2-7,.,TRBV28,CASSFRGEQYF,TGTGCCAGCAGTTTTCGGGGCGAGCAGTACTTC
.,TRBJ2-5,.,TRBV6-1,CASSDGSHQETQYF,TGTGCCAGCAGTGACGGGTCACACCAAGAGACCCAGTACTTC
TRBD2,TRBJ2-1,.,TRBV4-2,CASSPRAGLAGANEQFF,TGTGCCAGCAGCCCCAGGGCTGGGCTAGCGGGGGCAAATGAGCAGTTCTTC
.,TRBJ2-2,.,TRBV9,CASSAGGRRSTGELFF,TGTGCCAGCAGCGCAGGGGGGAGGAGGAGCACCGGGGAGCTGTTTTTT
.,TRBJ1-1,.,TRBV7-9,CASSLHRGGLDTEAFF,TGTGCCAGCAGCTTACATCGGGGAGGGTTGGACACTGAAGCTTTCTTT
.,TRBJ2-5,.,TRBV2,CASSGTGLGETQYF,TGTGCCAGCAGCGGCACAGGGTTAGGTGAGACCCAGTACTTC
TRBD1,TRBJ2-1,.,TRBV5-4,CASSRQGSYNEQFF,TGTGCCAGCAGTCGACAGGGCTCCTACAATGAGCAGTTCTTC
.,TRBJ2-7,.,TRBV5-1,CASSPMRSGTTYEQYF,TGCGCCAGCAGCCCGATGCGGTCCGGGACAACCTACGAGCAGTACTTC
.,TRBJ1-1,.,TRBV7-9,CASSDKRGGTEAFF,TGTGCCAGCAGCGACAAAAGGGGGGGTACTGAAGCTTTCTTT
TRBD2,TRBJ2-1,once,TRBV6-1,CASSESGGVNEQFF,TGTGCCAGCAGTGAATCGGGAGGGGTGAATGAGCAGTTCTTC
.,TRBJ1-2,.,TRBV11-2,CASRPTEYGYTF,TGTGCCAGCAGACCGACAGAGTATGGCTACACCTTC
.,TRBJ2-7,.,TRBV6-5,CASSYSLAYEQYF,TGTGCCAGCAGTTACTCACTAGCCTACGAGCAGTACTTC
TRBD1,TRBJ1-1,.,TRBV19,CASRGTGNTEAFF,TGTGCCAGTAGGGGGACAGGGAACACTGAAGCTTTCTTT
.,TRBJ1-1,.,TRBV9,CASSPTGVDEAFF,TGTGCCAGCAGCCCTACGGGGGTTGACGAAGCTTTCTTT
TRBD1,TRBJ1-5,once,TRBV6-1,CASMLGQSNQPQHF,TGTGCCAGCATGCTGGGACAGAGCAATCAGCCCCAGCATTTT
TRBD2,TRBJ2-1,.,TRBV9,CASSLAGGQGNEQFF,TGTGCCAGCTCTCTAGCGGGAGGGCAAGGGAATGAGCAGTTCTTC
.,TRBJ2-2,.,TRBV29-1,CSVVLTNTGELFF,TGCAGCGTTGTACTCACGAACACCGGGGAGCTGTTTTTT
TRBD1,TRBJ1-1,.,TRBV6-6,CASSRDSENTEAFF,TGTGCCAGCAGTCGGGACAGCGAGAACACTGAAGCTTTCTTT
.,TRBJ1-5,.,TRBV28,CASSPRGGVQPQHF,TGTGCCAGCAGTCCGAGGGGGGGGGTTCAGCCCCAGCATTTT
.,TRBJ2-1,.,TRBV4-2,CASSQTSIYNEQFF,TGTGCCAGCAGCCAAACTAGCATTTACAATGAGCAGTTCTTC
.,TRBJ1-1,.,TRBV25-1,CASSEGDSNTEAFF,TGTGCCAGCAGTGAAGGGGACTCGAACACTGAAGCTTTCTTT
TRBD1,TRBJ2-7,.,TRBV29-1,CSVEYRDRDYYEQYF,TGCAGCGTTGAGTACCGGGACAGGGATTATTACGAGCAGTACTTC
TRBD2,TRBJ2-4,.,TRBV28,CASRPSGGNIQYF,TGTGCCAGCAGACCTAGCGGAGGAAACATTCAGTACTTC
TRBD2,TRBJ2-1,.,TRBV5-1,CASSPGRGAAYNEQFF,TGCGCCAGCAGCCCCGGGAGGGGGGCCGCCTACAATGAGCAGTTCTTC
.,TRBJ2-5,.,TRBV7-6,CASSLEFTKETQYF,TGTGCCAGCAGCTTAGAATTTACTAAAGAGACCCAGTACTTC
.,TRBJ2-7,.,TRBV6-5,CASTDGNIYEQYF,TGTGCCAGCACCGACGGGAATATCTACGAGCAGTACTTC
.,TRBJ2-7,.,TRBV29-1,CSALDWADYEQYF,TGCAGCGCTCTGGACTGGGCAGACTACGAGCAGTACTTC
TRBD1,TRBJ1-1,.,TRBV19,CASSQSRRGQGTQGAFF,TGTGCCAGTAGTCAAAGTCGACGGGGACAGGGGACTCAGGGAGCTTTCTTT
.,TRBJ2-7,.,TRBV6-1,CASSEDGYEQYF,TGTGCCAGCAGTGAAGACGGCTACGAGCAGTACTTC
.,TRBJ1-1,.,TRBV15,CATRFDRLNTEAFF,TGTGCCACCAGGTTCGACAGGCTTAACACTGAAGCTTTCTTT
.,TRBJ2-3,.,TRBV4-1,CASSLERADTQYF,TGCGCCAGCAGCCTGGAGCGTGCAGATACGCAGTATTTT
TRBD1,TRBJ1-1,.,TRBV5-6,CASSLERTGNTEAFF,TGTGCCAGCAGCTTGGAGAGGACAGGAAACACTGAAGCTTTCTTT
.,TRBJ2-3,.,TRBV9,CASSAQAGGSTDTQYF,TGTGCCAGCAGCGCCCAAGCTGGTGGTAGCACAGATACGCAGTATTTT
TRBD2,TRBJ2-3,.,TRBV4-1,CASTQGLAGGINTDTQYF,TGCGCCAGCACCCAGGGACTAGCGGGAGGGATCAATACAGATACGCAGTATTTT
TRBD2,TRBJ2-1,once,TRBV2,CASSIPPGLKNEQFF,TGTGCCAGCAGCATCCCTCCGGGACTAAAAAATGAGCAGTTCTTC
TRBD1,TRBJ2-5,.,TRBV5-5,CASSDRDRGKETQYF,TGTGCCAGCAGCGATCGGGACAGGGGTAAAGAGACCCAGTACTTC
TRBD2,TRBJ2-3,.,TRBV10-2,CASSEPSGTSGRDTQYF,TGCGCCAGCAGTGAGCCATCAGGGACTAGCGGGAGAGATACGCAGTATTTT
.,TRBJ2-1,.,TRBV9,CASSAVADSYNEQFF,TGTGCCAGCAGCGCCGTGGCCGACTCCTACAATGAGCAGTTCTTC
TRBD1,TRBJ1-1,.,TRBV7-9,CASSAPGTANTEAFF,TGTGCCAGCAGCGCCCCCGGGACAGCGAACACTGAAGCTTTCTTT
TRBD2,TRBJ2-7,.,TRBV11-2,CASSLEASGSYEQYF,TGTGCCAGCAGCTTGGAGGCTAGCGGATCCTACGAGCAGTACTTC
TRBD2,TRBJ2-7,.,TRBV28,CASSPGLAAYEQYF,TGTGCCAGCAGCCCGGGACTAGCGGCCTACGAGCAGTACTTC
.,TRBJ1-5,.,TRBV28,CASSGDSLRGNQPQHF,TGTGCCAGCAGTGGCGACAGCCTAAGGGGCAATCAGCCCCAGCATTTT
TRBD2,TRBJ2-5,.,TRBV6-1,CASSELYLTSGSRETQYF,TGTGCCAGCAGTGAACTCTACTTGACTAGCGGGAGCCGGGAGACCCAGTACTTC
TRBD2,TRBJ2-1,.,TRBV7-9,CASSVSGTSGMLDEQFF,TGTGCCAGCAGCGTATCCGGGACTAGCGGGATGTTGGATGAGCAGTTCTTC